The source of this T cell receptor beta chain is a study of beta chain features in type 1 diabetes. Study-level findings and limits: Whether TCRB rearrangement is influenced by HLA type was left unresolved in this analysis.

This clone occurred a few times. No antigen is known for it. The CDR3 runs to 14 residues. Germline CDR1 MGHRA, CDR2 YSYEKL. V was pared by 0 bases and J by 5 bases, with 10 bases between. Of the isolated RNA, all was reverse transcribed, and so the sequenced material was expressed TCRB transcripts. Naive, central memory and regulatory T cell samples came to a mean of approximately 3.3 million reads. Sequenced by immunoSEQ multiplex PCR; TCRdb stores in-frame clones only, minus some. The profile shows some 300,000 clones, about 8.5% of them singletons. This sequence joins TRBV4-1 and TRBJ1-2; D unresolved. This TCR was recovered from a woman under 30 in good health. Sequenced input: central memory CD4+ T cells from blood. CDR3 loop: CASSQDRVGYGYTF. The CDR3 DNA sequence: TGCGCCAGCAGCCAAGATAGAGTGGGGTATGGCTACACCTTC.